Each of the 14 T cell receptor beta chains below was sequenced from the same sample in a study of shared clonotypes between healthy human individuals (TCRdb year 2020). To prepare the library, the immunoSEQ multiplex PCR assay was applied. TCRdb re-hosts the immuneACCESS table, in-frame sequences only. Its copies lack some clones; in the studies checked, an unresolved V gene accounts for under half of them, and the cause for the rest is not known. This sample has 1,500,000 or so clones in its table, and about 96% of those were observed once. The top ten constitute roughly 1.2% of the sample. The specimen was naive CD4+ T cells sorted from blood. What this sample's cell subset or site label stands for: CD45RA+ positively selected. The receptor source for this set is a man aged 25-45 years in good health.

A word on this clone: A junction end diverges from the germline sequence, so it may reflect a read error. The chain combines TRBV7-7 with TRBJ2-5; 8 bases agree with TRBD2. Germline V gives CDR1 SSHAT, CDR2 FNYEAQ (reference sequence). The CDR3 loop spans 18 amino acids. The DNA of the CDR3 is TGTGCTAGCAGCCGGCGGGCTAGCGGGCCTGCGGAACAAGAGACCCAGTACTTC. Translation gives CASSRRASGPAEQETQYF.

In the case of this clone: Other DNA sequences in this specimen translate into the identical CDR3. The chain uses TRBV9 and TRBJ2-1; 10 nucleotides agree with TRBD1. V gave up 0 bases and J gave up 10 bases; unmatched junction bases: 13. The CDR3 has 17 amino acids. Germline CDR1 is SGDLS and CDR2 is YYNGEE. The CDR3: CASSVEVGGTGAGEQFF. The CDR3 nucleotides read TGTGCCAGCAGCGTAGAAGTAGGGGGGACAGGGGCGGGGGAGCAGTTCTTC.

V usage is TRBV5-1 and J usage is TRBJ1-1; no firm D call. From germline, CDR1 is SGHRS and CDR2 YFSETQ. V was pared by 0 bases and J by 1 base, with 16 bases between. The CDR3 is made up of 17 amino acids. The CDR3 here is CASSLAVDPTGNTEAFF. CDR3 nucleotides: TGCGCCAGCAGCTTGGCGGTGGATCCGACGGGGAACACTGAAGCTTTCTTT. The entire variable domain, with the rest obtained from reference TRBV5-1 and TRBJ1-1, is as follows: KAGVTQTPRYLIKTRGQQVTLSCSPISGHRSVSWYQQTPGQGLQFLFEYFSETQRNKGNFPGRFSGRQFSNSRSEMNVSTLELGDSALYLCASSLAVDPTGNTEAFFGQGTRLTVV.

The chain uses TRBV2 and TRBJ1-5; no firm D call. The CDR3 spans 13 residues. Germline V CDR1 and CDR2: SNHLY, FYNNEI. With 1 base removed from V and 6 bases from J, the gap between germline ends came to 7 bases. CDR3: CASSEDPIQPQHF. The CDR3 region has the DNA TGTGCCAGCAGTGAAGACCCCATTCAGCCCCAGCATTTT.

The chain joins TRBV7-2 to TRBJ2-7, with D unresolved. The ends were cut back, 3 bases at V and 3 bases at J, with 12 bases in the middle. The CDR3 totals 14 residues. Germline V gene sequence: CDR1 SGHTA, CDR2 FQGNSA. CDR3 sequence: CASSLARPGYEQYF. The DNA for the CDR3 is TGTGCCAGCAGCTTGGCGAGACCAGGCTACGAGCAGTACTTC.

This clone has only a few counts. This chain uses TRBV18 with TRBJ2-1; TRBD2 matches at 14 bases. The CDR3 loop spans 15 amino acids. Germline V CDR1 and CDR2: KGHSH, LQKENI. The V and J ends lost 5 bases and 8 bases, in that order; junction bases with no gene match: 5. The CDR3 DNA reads TGTGCCAGCTCAACGGGACTAGCGGGAGTGGATGAGCAGTTCTTC. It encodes CASSTGLAGVDEQFF.

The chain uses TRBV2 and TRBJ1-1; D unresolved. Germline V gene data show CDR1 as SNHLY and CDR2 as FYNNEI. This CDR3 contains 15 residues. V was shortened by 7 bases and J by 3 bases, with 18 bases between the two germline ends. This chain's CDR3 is CASTEGRTRDTEAFF. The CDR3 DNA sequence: TGTGCCAGCACCGAGGGTCGGACCCGCGACACTGAAGCTTTCTTT.

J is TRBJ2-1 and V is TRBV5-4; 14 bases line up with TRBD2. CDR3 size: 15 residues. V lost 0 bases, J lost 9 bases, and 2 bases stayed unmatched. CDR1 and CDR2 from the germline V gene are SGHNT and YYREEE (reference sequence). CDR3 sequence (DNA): TGTGCCAGCAGCTTGGGACTAGCGGGAGGGGGTGAGCAGTTCTTC. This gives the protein CASSLGLAGGGEQFF. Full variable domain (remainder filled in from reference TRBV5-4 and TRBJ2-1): ETGVTQSPTHLIKTRGQQVTLRCSSQSGHNTVSWYQQALGQGPQFIFQYYREEENGRGNFPPRFSGLQFPNYSSELNVNALELDDSALYLCASSLGLAGGGEQFFGPGTRLTVL.

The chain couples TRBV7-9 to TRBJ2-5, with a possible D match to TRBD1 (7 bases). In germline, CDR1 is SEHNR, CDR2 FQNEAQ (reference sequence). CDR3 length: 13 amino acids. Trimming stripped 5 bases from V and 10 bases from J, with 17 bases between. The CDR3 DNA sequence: TGTGCCAGCAGCCCCTGGACTCAGGGGGGCCAGTACTTC. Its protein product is CASSPWTQGGQYF.

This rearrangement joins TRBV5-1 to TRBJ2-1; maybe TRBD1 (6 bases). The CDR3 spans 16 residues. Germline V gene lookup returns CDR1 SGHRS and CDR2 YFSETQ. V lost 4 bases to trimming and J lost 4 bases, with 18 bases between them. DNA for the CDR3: TGCGCCAGCAGCCCATTAGGGGACACCCGATACAATGAGCAGTTCTTC. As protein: CASSPLGDTRYNEQFF.

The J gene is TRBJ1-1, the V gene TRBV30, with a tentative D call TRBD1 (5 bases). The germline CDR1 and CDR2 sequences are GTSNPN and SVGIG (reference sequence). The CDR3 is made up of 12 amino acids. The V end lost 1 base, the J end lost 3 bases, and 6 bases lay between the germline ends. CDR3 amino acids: CAWSARDTEAFF. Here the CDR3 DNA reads TGTGCCTGGAGTGCCAGGGACACTGAAGCTTTCTTT.

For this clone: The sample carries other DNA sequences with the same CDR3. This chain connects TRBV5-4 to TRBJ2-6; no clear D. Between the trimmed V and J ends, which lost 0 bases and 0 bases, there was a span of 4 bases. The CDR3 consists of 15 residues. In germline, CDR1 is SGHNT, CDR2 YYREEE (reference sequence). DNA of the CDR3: TGTGCCAGCAGCTTGGACAGCTCTGGGGCCAACGTCCTGACTTTC. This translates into CASSLDSSGANVLTF. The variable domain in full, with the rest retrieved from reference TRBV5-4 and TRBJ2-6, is ETGVTQSPTHLIKTRGQQVTLRCSSQSGHNTVSWYQQALGQGPQFIFQYYREEENGRGNFPPRFSGLQFPNYSSELNVNALELDDSALYLCASSLDSSGANVLTFGAGSRLTVL.

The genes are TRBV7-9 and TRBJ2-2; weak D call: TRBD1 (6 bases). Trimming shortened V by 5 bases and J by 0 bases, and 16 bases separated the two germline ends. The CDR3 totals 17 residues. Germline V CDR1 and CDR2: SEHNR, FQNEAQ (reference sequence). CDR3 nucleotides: TGTGCCAGCAGCCCTCGTGGCAGGGGTACGAACACCGGGGAGCTGTTTTTT. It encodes CASSPRGRGTNTGELFF.

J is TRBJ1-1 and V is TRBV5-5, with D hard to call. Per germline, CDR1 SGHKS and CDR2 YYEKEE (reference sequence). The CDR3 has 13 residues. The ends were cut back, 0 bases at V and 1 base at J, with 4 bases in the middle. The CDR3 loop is CASSLVPNTEAFF. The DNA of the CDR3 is TGTGCCAGCAGCTTGGTGCCGAACACTGAAGCTTTCTTT.